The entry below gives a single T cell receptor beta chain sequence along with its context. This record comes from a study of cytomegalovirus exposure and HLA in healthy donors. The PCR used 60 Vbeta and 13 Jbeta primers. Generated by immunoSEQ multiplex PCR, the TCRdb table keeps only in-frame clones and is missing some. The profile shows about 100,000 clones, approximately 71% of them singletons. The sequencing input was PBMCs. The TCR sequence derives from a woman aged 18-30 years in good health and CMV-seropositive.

The CDR3 reads CASSNRRSGSPLHF. Written as DNA, the CDR3 is TGTGCCAGCAGTAATAGGAGGTCGGGTTCACCCCTCCACTTT. The chain is built from TRBV27 and TRBJ1-6; D uncertain. Trimming took off 5 bases at V and 9 bases at J, with 14 bases between the two ends. Per germline, CDR1 MNHEY and CDR2 SMNVEV (reference sequence). This CDR3 spans 14 amino acids.